This record looks at one TCR beta chain sequence and its context. Methods used by the authors: Cell counts per sample came from amplifying reference gene primers. Clones were sequenced by immunoSEQ multiplex PCR, and TCRdb holds only the in-frame ones, with some missing. V and J calls and clone size are copied from that table; D and trimming were computed from the DNA. The table shows some 200,000 clones, with 80% to 90% occurring only once. These data come from a study of blood T cell repertoires in COVID-19. The CDR3 length is 15 residues. V was clipped by 0 bases and J by 3 bases, with 11 bases between them. Germline CDR1 and CDR2: SNHLY and FYNNEI.

The sample taken for sequencing was PBMCs or T cells enriched from blood (not recorded which). The sequence was obtained from a woman aged 45-59 years who had been exposed to COVID-19. The gene calls are TRBV2 and TRBJ1-2; D gene ambiguous. The CDR3 DNA reads as TGTGCCAGCAGTGAAGCTGGATTTCGGGACTATGGCTACACCTTC. Translated: CASSEAGFRDYGYTF. Full variable domain (remainder filled in from reference TRBV2 and TRBJ1-2): EPEVTQTPSHQVTQMGQEVILRCVPISNHLYFYWYRQILGQKVEFLVSFYNNEISEKSEIFDDQFSVERPDGSNFTLKIRSTKLEDSAMYFCASSEAGFRDYGYTFGSGTRLTVV.